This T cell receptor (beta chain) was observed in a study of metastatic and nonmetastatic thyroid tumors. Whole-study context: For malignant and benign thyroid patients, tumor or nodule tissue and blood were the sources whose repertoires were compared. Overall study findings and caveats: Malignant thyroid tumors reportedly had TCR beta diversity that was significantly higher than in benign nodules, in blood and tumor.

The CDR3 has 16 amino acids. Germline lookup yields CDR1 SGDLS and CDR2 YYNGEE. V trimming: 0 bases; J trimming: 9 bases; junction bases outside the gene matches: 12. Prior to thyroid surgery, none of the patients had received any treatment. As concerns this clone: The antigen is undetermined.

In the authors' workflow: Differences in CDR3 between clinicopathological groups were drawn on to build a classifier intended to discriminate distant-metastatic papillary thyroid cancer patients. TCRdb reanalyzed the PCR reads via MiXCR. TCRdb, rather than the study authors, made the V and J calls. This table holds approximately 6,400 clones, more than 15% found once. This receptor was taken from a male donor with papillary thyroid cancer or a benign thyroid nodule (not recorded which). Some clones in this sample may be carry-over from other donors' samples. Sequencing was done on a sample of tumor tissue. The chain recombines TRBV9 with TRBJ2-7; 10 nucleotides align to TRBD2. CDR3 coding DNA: TGTGCCAGCAGCGTAGAGGCTAGCGGGAGTCCTAGTGTGCAGTACTTC. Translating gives CASSVEASGSPSVQYF.